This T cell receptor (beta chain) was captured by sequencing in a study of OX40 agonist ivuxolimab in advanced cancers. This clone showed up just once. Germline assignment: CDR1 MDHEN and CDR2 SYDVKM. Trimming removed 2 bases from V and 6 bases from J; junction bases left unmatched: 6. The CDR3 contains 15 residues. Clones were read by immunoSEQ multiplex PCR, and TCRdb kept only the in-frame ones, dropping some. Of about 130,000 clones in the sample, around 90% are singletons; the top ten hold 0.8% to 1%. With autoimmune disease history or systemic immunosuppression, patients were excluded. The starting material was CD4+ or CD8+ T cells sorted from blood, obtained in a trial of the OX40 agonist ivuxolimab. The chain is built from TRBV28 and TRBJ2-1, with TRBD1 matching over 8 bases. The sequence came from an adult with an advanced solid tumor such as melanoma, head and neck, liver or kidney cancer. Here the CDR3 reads CASSLGQGSGNEQFF. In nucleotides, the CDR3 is TGTGCCAGCAGTTTAGGACAGGGATCGGGCAATGAGCAGTTCTTC.